The 8 T cell receptor beta chains below all came from one sample that was sequenced in a study of Graves' ophthalmopathy and Graves' hyperthyroidism. As the template, RNA transcripts were used to amplify TCR beta CDR3 regions. First-round RT-PCR relied on HTBI primers, and a second-round multiplex PCR came next. TCRdb reprocessed the multiplex PCR reads via MiXCR and lists one record per CDR3 protein. In the table there are about 400,000 distinct CDR3 sequences, approximately 20% of which are singletons. The sample comprised peripheral blood. Receptors were obtained from a woman between 18 and 29 years old with Graves' ophthalmopathy.

There are many counts of this clonotype. The chain uses TRBV9 and TRBJ2-5; 9 bases align to TRBD2. The germline V gene encodes CDR1 SGDLS and CDR2 YYNGEE. The CDR3 contains 14 residues. V was clipped by 4 bases and J by 5 bases; unmatched bases: 6. The CDR3 here is CASSTLAGDETQYF. The DNA for the CDR3 is TGTGCCAGCAGCACCTTAGCGGGAGACGAGACCCAGTACTTC.

This clonotype was picked up many times. The rearrangement uses TRBV7-3 and TRBJ1-2; D remains ambiguous. Germline CDR1 is SGHTA and CDR2 is FQGTGA. There are 14 residues in the CDR3. Trimming took off 2 bases at V and 4 bases at J, with 11 bases between the two ends. Here the CDR3 DNA reads TGTGCCAGCAGCTTATTACGGAGTACCTATGGCTACACCTTC. Encoded protein: CASSLLRSTYGYTF.

This clonotype was seen repeatedly, ten times or more. This chain connects TRBV20-1 to TRBJ2-7; no clear D. This CDR3 comprises 12 residues. Germline V gene data show CDR1 as DFQATT and CDR2 as SNEGSKA (reference sequence). The ends were cut back, 3 bases at V and 2 bases at J, with 8 bases in the middle. CDR3 sequence reads: CSARRGPYEQYF. CDR3 sequence (DNA): TGCAGTGCTAGGCGTGGTCCCTACGAGCAGTACTTC.

This clonotype appeared many times. The V call is TRBV9, the J call TRBJ1-5; 7 bases agree with TRBD1. V trimming: 4 bases; J trimming: 6 bases; junction bases outside the gene matches: 10. Germline CDR1 is SGDLS and CDR2 is YYNGEE. This CDR3 has 15 amino acids. CDR3 region: CASSLTGVEGQPQHF. The CDR3 DNA sequence: TGTGCCAGCAGCCTAACAGGGGTGGAGGGTCAGCCCCAGCATTTT. Variable domain in full (rest from reference TRBV9 and TRBJ1-5): DSGVTQTPKHLITATGQRVTLRCSPRSGDLSVYWYQQSLDQGLQFLIQYYNGEERAKGNILERFSAQQFPDLHSELNLSSLELGDSALYFCASSLTGVEGQPQHFGDGTRLSIL.

This clonotype was counted ten times or more. V usage is TRBV7-2 and J usage is TRBJ1-5; unclear D gene. The CDR3 consists of 14 residues. V gave up 5 bases and J gave up 3 bases, with 11 bases separating them. Germline V gene sequence: CDR1 SGHTA, CDR2 FQGNSA. As DNA, the CDR3 is TGTGCCAGCAGCCGGTGGGAGAACAATCAGCCCCAGCATTTT. As protein: CASSRWENNQPQHF.

V and J are TRBV5-1 and TRBJ1-1, with TRBD1 matching 12 bases. Germline values: CDR1 SGHRS, CDR2 YFSETQ. This CDR3 has 14 residues. V dropped 4 bases and J dropped 10; count of bases not matched to a gene: 8. CDR3 loop: CASSPGGQGAAAFF. CDR3 DNA: TGCGCCAGCAGCCCGGGGGGACAGGGGGCCGCAGCTTTCTTT.

The chain combines TRBV11-2 with TRBJ2-2, with 11 bases that match TRBD2. The CDR3 runs to 17 residues. CDR1 is SGHAT, CDR2 FQNNGV, per germline. V trimming: 4 bases; J trimming: 7 bases; junction bases outside the gene matches: 11. CDR3 loop: CASSYAVAGGLGGELFF. The DNA of the CDR3 is TGTGCCAGCAGCTATGCGGTAGCGGGAGGGCTTGGCGGGGAGCTGTTTTTT.

The chain joins TRBV6-1 to TRBJ1-2; unclear D gene. V was clipped by 6 bases and J by 7 bases, with 18 bases between them. Germline V gene data show CDR1 as MNHNS and CDR2 as SASEGT. CDR3 length: 14 residues. DNA for the CDR3: TGTGCCAGCAGCAACATCCGGCCGGTAATTGGCTACACCTTC. It encodes CASSNIRPVIGYTF.